This is a list of T cell receptor beta chains from one sample in a study of cytomegalovirus exposure and HLA in healthy donors. Method: immunoSEQ multiplex PCR; TCRdb's copy keeps in-frame clones and lacks some. This table holds 130,000 to 150,000 clones, 80% to 90% found once. Sequencing was carried out using PBMCs. Receptors originate from a man younger than 30 in good health and CMV-seropositive. Both conserved end residues are part of each CDR3. D genes are given only for firm matches. For some rows the clone size is stated as once, few or many, or as a class when expanded; others skip it.

TGTGCCAGCTCATTATCCCCCGGGGTCGGCAATCAGCCCCAGCATTTT | CASSLSPGVGNQPQHF | TRBJ1-5 | TRBV18 | NA | NA
TGTGCCAGCAGCTTGGGGACAACTAGCACAGATACGCAGTATTTT | CASSLGTTSTDTQYF | TRBJ2-3 | TRBV5-4 | NA | NA
TGTGCCAGCAGCTTAGTTGTCGGGACACGCAATCAGCCCCAGCATTTT | CASSLVVGTRNQPQHF | TRBJ1-5 | TRBV11-2 | NA | NA
TGTGCCAGCAGTTACAGGGGAACAGATACGCAGTATTTT | CASSYRGTDTQYF | TRBJ2-3 | TRBV6-5 | NA | NA
TGTGCCAGCAGTTTACTAGTCAGTTCCTACGAGCAGTACTTC | CASSLLVSSYEQYF | TRBJ2-7 | TRBV27 | NA | NA
TGTGCCACACTACGACCACAGGGGCAGGACACTGAAGCTTTCTTT | CATLRPQGQDTEAFF | TRBJ1-1 | TRBV2 | NA | TRBD1
TGCAGCGCAGGTCAGAGCAATCAGCCCCAGCATTTT | CSAGQSNQPQHF | TRBJ1-5 | TRBV29-1 | once | NA
TGTGCCAGCAGCCCGACCACTCGACAGGTCCCCTACGAGCAGTACTTC | CASSPTTRQVPYEQYF | TRBJ2-7 | TRBV11-2 | NA | NA
TGTGCCAGTAGTTCGGACAAGAGCTATGGCTACACCTTC | CASSSDKSYGYTF | TRBJ1-2 | TRBV19 | NA | NA
TGTGCCAGCAGCGAACAACAGGAGCTCAACACTGAAGCTTTCTTT | CASSEQQELNTEAFF | TRBJ1-1 | TRBV7-6 | NA | NA
TGTGCCAGCAGCCCGCCCGGACAGGGAGGCTACACCTTC | CASSPPGQGGYTF | TRBJ1-2 | TRBV14 | NA | TRBD1
TGCGCCAGCAGCCCCAGACACATTCCCCCTGGAAACACCATATATTTT | CASSPRHIPPGNTIYF | TRBJ1-3 | TRBV4-1 | once | NA
TGCGCCAGCAGCACGGGACTAGCCTTCACCGGGGAGCTGTTTTTT | CASSTGLAFTGELFF | TRBJ2-2 | TRBV5-1 | NA | TRBD2
TGTGCCAGCAGCTCGACAGGGCATGGAGAAGCTTTCTTT | CASSSTGHGEAFF | TRBJ1-1 | TRBV7-3 | few | TRBD1
TGTGCCAGCACTCCTAGTTCCGGTAGCTCCTACAATGAGCAGTTCTTC | CASTPSSGSSYNEQFF | TRBJ2-1 | TRBV28 | NA | NA
TGTGCCAGCAGTCCTATACTAGGATCTCAATACGAGCAGTACTTC | CASSPILGSQYEQYF | TRBJ2-7 | TRBV27 | NA | NA
TGTGCCAGCAGTTTAATTCGCGGACGCGGGAGGTACAATGAGCAGTTCTTC | CASSLIRGRGRYNEQFF | TRBJ2-1 | TRBV27 | NA | TRBD2
TGTGCCAGCAGCATATCAGGGGGCATTGGAAACACCATATATTTT | CASSISGGIGNTIYF | TRBJ1-3 | TRBV9 | NA | TRBD1
TGTGCCAGCAGTTTATCCGCCGGGGGAGGCTACGAGCAGTACTTC | CASSLSAGGGYEQYF | TRBJ2-7 | TRBV28 | NA | NA
TGTGCCAGCCATCGCGGGGGAAGCACAGATACGCAGTATTTT | CASHRGGSTDTQYF | TRBJ2-3 | TRBV28 | NA | TRBD2
TGTGCCAGCAGCAAGGCAGGGCAAGAGACCCAGTACTTC | CASSKAGQETQYF | TRBJ2-5 | TRBV7-3 | NA | NA
TGTGCCACCAGCAGAGATCGGCAGCCCCAGCATTTT | CATSRDRQPQHF | TRBJ1-5 | TRBV15 | NA | NA
TGTGCCAGCAGCGGATGGGACTATGAAGCTTTCTTT | CASSGWDYEAFF | TRBJ1-1 | TRBV9 | NA | NA
TGTGCCAGCAGCCCGGGTAGCTCCTACGAGCAGTACTTC | CASSPGSSYEQYF | TRBJ2-7 | TRBV9 | NA | NA
TGTGCCAGCAGTTTGGGGGGAGCAATGAACACTGAAGCTTTCTTT | CASSLGGAMNTEAFF | TRBJ1-1 | TRBV28 | NA | NA
TGTGCCAGCAGTCGGGACAGTCAGCCCCAGCATTTT | CASSRDSQPQHF | TRBJ1-5 | TRBV25-1 | NA | TRBD1
TGTGCCAGCAGTTTATACGGGAGTGGAGGTGAGCAGTTCTTC | CASSLYGSGGEQFF | TRBJ2-1 | TRBV27 | NA | NA
TGTGCCAGCAGCTTAAGAGGGAGTCCCGGCTACGAGCAGTACTTC | CASSLRGSPGYEQYF | TRBJ2-7 | TRBV5-6 | NA | NA
TGTGCCAGCAGTACGAGGGTAGGGCAGCCCCAGCATTTT | CASSTRVGQPQHF | TRBJ1-5 | TRBV6-6 | NA | NA
TGTGCCAGCAGCCAAGGTAGAAACCCGCGACAGGGGCGGTACTACGAGCAGTACTTC | CASSQGRNPRQGRYYEQYF | TRBJ2-7 | TRBV14 | NA | TRBD1
TGTGCCTCAACTAGCGTTCAGGGCAATGAGCAGTTCTTC | CASTSVQGNEQFF | TRBJ2-1 | TRBV10-3 | NA | TRBD2
TGTGCCAGCAGTGTCAGGATTATCTATGGCTACACCTTC | CASSVRIIYGYTF | TRBJ1-2 | TRBV6-1 | NA | NA
TGTGCCAGCAGCGTAGGACTAAACGCGAACTATGGCTACACCTTC | CASSVGLNANYGYTF | TRBJ1-2 | TRBV9 | once | NA
TGTGCCAGCTGTCTTTCGGGGGCTGGAAACACCATATATTTT | CASCLSGAGNTIYF | TRBJ1-3 | TRBV6-1 | NA | NA
TGTGCCAGCAGTGATAGGTTCGGGGCTTTCTTT | CASSDRFGAFF | TRBJ1-1 | TRBV2 | NA | NA
TGCAGCGTTGAAGCGGGGGGTTACAATGAGCAGTTCTTC | CSVEAGGYNEQFF | TRBJ2-1 | TRBV29-1 | NA | TRBD2
TGTGCCAGCAGTCCAGTTGCCAACTATGGCTACACCTTC | CASSPVANYGYTF | TRBJ1-2 | TRBV28 | NA | NA
TGCGCCAGCAGCTTGGAGCCTAACTATGGCTACACCTTC | CASSLEPNYGYTF | TRBJ1-2 | TRBV5-1 | NA | NA
TGTGCCTGGAGTGGAGGGAGAGGGAGGGAGACCCAGTACTTC | CAWSGGRGRETQYF | TRBJ2-5 | TRBV30 | NA | NA
TGTGCCAGCAGCTCCGAGGGTGGAGTGAGCACTGAAGCTTTCTTT | CASSSEGGVSTEAFF | TRBJ1-1 | TRBV5-4 | once | NA
TGTGCCAGCAGCAAAAAGCAGGGATCGGGGCAGTTCTTC | CASSKKQGSGQFF | TRBJ2-1 | TRBV21-1 | NA | NA
TGTGCCAGCTCACCACTGGATCGGGTGGAGACCCAGTACTTC | CASSPLDRVETQYF | TRBJ2-5 | TRBV18 | many | NA
TGTGCCAGCAGGGAAGACCCGGGGGGGCCCGCCGGGGAGCTGTTTTTT | CASREDPGGPAGELFF | TRBJ2-2 | TRBV2 | NA | TRBD2
TGCACCAGCAGCCAAGATAGCGGGAGGCCCCCGGATACGCAGTATTTT | CTSSQDSGRPPDTQYF | TRBJ2-3 | TRBV1 | NA | NA
TGTGCCAGCAGCTTGGGGGTGCTAGCGGGAGTTGATGAGCAGTACTTC | CASSLGVLAGVDEQYF | TRBJ2-7 | TRBV5-4 | NA | TRBD2
TGTGCCAGCAGCTTCCTAGTTAATGAGCAGTTCTTC | CASSFLVNEQFF | TRBJ2-1 | TRBV13 | NA | NA
TGTGCCAGCGGGAGGGCCAACACCGGGGAGCTGTTTTTT | CASGRANTGELFF | TRBJ2-2 | TRBV19 | NA | TRBD2